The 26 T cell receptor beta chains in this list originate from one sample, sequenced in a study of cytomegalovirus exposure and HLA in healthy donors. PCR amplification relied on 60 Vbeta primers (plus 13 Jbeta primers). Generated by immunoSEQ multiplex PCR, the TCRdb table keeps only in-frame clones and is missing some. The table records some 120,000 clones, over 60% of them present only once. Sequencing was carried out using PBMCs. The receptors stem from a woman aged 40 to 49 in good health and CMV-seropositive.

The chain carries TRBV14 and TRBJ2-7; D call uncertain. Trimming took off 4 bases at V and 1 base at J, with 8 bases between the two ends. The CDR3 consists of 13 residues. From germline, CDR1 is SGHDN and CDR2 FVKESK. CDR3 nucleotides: TGTGCCAGCAGCCTACAGAGATCCTACGAGCAGTACTTC. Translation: CASSLQRSYEQYF.

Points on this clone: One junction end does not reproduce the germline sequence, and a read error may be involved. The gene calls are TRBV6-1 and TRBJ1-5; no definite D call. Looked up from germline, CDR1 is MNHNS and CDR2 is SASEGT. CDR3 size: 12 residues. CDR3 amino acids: CASREVNQPQHF. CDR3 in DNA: TGTGCCAGCAGGGAAGTAAATCAGCCCCAGCATTTT.

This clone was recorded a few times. The DNA of the CDR3 is TGTGCCAGCAGCTCGAGAGGACAGCGGGCTTTCTTT. Translation gives CASSSRGQRAFF. The chain is built from TRBV7-2 and TRBJ1-1; D perhaps matches TRBD1 (6 bases). Per the germline V gene, CDR1 is SGHTA and CDR2 is FQGNSA. This CDR3 region has 12 residues. V was pared by 4 bases and J by 11 bases, with 14 bases between.

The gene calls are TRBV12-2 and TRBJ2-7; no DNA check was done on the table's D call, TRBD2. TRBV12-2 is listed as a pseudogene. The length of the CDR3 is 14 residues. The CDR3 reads CASRLARQSYEQYF. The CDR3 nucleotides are TGTGCAAGTCGCTTAGCGCGCCAATCCTACGAGCAGTACTTC.

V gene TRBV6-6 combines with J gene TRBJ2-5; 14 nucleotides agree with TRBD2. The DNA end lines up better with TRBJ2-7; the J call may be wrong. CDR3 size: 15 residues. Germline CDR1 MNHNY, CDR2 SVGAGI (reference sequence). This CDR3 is CASGTGTSGGYEQYF. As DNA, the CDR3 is TGTGCCAGCGGCACTGGGACTAGCGGGGGCTACGAGCAGTACTTC.

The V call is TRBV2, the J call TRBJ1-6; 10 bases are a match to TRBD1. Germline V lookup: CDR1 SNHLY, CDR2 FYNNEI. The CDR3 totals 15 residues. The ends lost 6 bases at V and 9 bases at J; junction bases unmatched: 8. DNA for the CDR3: TGTGCCAGCAGCCTGACAGGGGGCGAGGGTTCACCCCTCCACTTT. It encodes CASSLTGGEGSPLHF.

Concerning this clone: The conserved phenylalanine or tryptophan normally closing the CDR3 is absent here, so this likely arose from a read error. The CDR3 spells CASSSWTGNQPQHV. Written as DNA, the CDR3 is TGTGCCAGCAGCTCTTGGACAGGGAATCAGCCCCAGCATGTT. This chain uses TRBV5-6 with TRBJ1-5; 8 bases line up with TRBD1. The CDR3 length is 14 residues. V shed 3 bases and J 4 bases; nucleotides not matched to a gene: 3. CDR1 is SGHDT, CDR2 YYEEEE, per germline.

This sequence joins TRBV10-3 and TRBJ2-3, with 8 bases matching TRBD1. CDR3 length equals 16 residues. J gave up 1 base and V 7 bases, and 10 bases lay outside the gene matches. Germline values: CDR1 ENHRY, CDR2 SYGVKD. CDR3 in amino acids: CAIKEQGVSGTDTQYF. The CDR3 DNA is TGTGCCATCAAAGAACAGGGGGTTTCTGGCACAGATACGCAGTATTTT.

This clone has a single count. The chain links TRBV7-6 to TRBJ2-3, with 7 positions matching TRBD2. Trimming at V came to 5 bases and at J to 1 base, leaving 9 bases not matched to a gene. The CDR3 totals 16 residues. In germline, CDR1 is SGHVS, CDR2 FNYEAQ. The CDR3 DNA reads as TGTGCCAGCAGCCAGCGAGTTCTAGCGGGCACAGATACGCAGTATTTT. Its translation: CASSQRVLAGTDTQYF.

The CDR3 DNA is TGTGCCAGCAGTGAGGCAGGCAGCACAGATACGCAGTATTTT. Encoded protein: CASSEAGSTDTQYF. The chain carries TRBV25-1 and TRBJ2-3; D unresolved. Germline V lookup: CDR1 MGHDK, CDR2 SYGVNS. Trimming took off 3 bases at V and 0 bases at J, with 7 bases between the two ends. The length of the CDR3 is 14 residues.

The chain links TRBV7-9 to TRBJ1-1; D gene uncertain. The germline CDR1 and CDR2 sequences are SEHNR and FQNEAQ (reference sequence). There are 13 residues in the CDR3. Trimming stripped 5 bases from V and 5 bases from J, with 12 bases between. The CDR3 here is CASSPPWATEAFF. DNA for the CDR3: TGTGCCAGCAGCCCTCCGTGGGCTACTGAAGCTTTCTTT.

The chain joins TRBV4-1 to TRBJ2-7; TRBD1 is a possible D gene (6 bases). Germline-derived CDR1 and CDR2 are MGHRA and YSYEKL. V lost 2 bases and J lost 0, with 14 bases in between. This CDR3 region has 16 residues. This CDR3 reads CASSQLGGQRSYEQYF. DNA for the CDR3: TGCGCCAGCAGCCAACTCGGCGGACAGCGCTCCTACGAGCAGTACTTC.

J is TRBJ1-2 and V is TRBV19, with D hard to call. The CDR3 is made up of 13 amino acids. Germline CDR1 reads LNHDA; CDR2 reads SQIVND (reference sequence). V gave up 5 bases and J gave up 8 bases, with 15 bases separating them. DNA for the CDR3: TGTGCCAGTAGTGCCCTCGGACTGTCCGGCTACACCTTC. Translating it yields CASSALGLSGYTF.

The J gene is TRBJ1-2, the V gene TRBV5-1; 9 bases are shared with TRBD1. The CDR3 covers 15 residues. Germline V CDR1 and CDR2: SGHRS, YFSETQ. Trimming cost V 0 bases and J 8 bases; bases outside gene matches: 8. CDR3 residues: CASSLDGTGGRGYTF. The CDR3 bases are TGCGCCAGCAGCTTGGACGGCACAGGGGGCCGGGGCTACACCTTC.

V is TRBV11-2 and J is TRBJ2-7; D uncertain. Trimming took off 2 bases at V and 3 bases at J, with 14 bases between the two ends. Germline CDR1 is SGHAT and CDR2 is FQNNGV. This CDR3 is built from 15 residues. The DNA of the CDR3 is TGTGCCAGCAGCTTATACACGAGCGTGATCTACGAGCAGTACTTC. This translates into CASSLYTSVIYEQYF. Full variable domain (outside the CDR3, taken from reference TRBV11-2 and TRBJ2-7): EAGVAQSPRYKIIEKRQSVAFWCNPISGHATLYWYQQILGQGPKLLIQFQNNGVVDDSQLPKDRFSAERLKGVDSTLKIQPAKLEDSAVYLCASSLYTSVIYEQYFGPGTRLTVT.

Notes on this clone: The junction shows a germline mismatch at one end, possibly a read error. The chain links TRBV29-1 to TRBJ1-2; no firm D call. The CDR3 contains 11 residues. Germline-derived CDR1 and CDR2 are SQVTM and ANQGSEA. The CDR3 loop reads CSVEGGYGYTF. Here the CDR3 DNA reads TGCAGCGTCGAAGGAGGGTATGGCTACACCTTC. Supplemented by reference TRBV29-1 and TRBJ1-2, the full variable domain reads SAVISQKPSRDICQRGTSLTIQCQVDSQVTMMFWYRQQPGQSLTLIATANQGSEATYESGFVIDKFPISRPNLTFSTLTVSNMSPEDSSIYLCSVEGGYGYTFGSGTRLTVV.

CDR3 region: CASSQDRGFGANTEAFF. In DNA form, the CDR3 reads TGCGCCAGCAGCCAAGATAGGGGGTTCGGAGCGAACACTGAAGCTTTCTTT. The V and J genes are TRBV4-1 and TRBJ1-1; perhaps TRBD1 as D (6 bases). The CDR3 is 17 residues long. V was pared by 0 bases and J by 1 base, with 15 bases between. Germline loops: CDR1 MGHRA, CDR2 YSYEKL.

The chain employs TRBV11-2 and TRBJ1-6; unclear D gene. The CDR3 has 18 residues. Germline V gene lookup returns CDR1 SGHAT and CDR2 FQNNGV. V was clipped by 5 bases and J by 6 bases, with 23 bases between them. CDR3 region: CASSPITALGIRNSPLHF. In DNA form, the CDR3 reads TGTGCCAGCAGCCCTATCACAGCTCTCGGGATACGTAATTCACCCCTCCACTTT. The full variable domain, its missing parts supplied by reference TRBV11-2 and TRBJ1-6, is EAGVAQSPRYKIIEKRQSVAFWCNPISGHATLYWYQQILGQGPKLLIQFQNNGVVDDSQLPKDRFSAERLKGVDSTLKIQPAKLEDSAVYLCASSPITALGIRNSPLHFGNGTRLTVT.

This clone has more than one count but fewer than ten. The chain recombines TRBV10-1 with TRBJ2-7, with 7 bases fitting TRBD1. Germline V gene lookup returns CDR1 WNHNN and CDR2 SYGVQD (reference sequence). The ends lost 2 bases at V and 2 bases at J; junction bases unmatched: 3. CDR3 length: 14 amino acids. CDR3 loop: CASSETGEPYEQYF. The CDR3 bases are TGCGCCAGCAGTGAGACAGGGGAACCCTACGAGCAGTACTTC.

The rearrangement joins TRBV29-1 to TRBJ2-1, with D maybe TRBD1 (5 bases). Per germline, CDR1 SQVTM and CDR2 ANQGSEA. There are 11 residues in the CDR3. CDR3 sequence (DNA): TGCAATACAGGAAATTACGCTGAGCAGTTCTTC. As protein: CNTGNYAEQFF.

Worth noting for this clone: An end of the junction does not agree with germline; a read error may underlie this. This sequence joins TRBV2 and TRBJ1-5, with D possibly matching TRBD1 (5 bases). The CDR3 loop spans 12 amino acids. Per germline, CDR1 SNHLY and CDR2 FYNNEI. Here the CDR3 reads CASTQGGTGGLF. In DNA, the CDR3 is TGTGCCAGCACCCAAGGAGGGACTGGGGGATTATTT.

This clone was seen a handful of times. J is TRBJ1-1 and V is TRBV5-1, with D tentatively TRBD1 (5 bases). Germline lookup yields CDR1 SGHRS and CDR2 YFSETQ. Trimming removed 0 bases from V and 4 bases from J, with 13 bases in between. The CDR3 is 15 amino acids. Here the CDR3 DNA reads TGCGCCAGCAGCTTGGACGCAGGGATAGGCACTGAAGCTTTCTTT. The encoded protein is CASSLDAGIGTEAFF.

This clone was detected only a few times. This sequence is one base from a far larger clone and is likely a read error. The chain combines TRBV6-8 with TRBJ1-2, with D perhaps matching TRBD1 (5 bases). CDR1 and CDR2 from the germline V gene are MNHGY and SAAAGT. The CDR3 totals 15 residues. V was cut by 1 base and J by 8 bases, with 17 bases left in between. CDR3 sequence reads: CASSYFWGTGLGYTF. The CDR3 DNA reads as TGTGCCAGCAGTTACTTCTGGGGAACAGGTCTCGGCTACACCTTC.

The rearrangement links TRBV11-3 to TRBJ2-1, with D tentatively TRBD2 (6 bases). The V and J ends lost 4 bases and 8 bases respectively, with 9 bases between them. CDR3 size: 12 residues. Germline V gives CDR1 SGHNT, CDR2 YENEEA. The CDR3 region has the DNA TGTGCCAGCAGCTACGGGAGCCATGAGCAGTTCTTC. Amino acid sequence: CASSYGSHEQFF.

CDR3 amino acids: CASVRASGGSDTQYF. The CDR3 coding sequence is TGTGCCAGCGTCCGGGCTAGCGGGGGATCAGATACGCAGTATTTT. The chain has TRBV18 and TRBJ2-3; 10 nucleotides line up with TRBD2. The length of the CDR3 is 15 residues. Per germline, CDR1 KGHSH and CDR2 LQKENI. V shed 8 bases and J 4 bases; nucleotides not matched to a gene: 9.

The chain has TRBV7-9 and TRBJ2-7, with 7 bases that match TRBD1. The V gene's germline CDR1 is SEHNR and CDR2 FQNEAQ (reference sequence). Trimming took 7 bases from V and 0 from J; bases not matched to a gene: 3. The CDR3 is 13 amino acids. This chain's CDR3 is CASNRDSSYEQYF. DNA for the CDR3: TGTGCCAGCAACAGGGACAGCTCCTACGAGCAGTACTTC.